This passage covers 29 T cell receptor beta chains from one sample sequenced in a study of human CD8 memory T cell subsets. It was UMI-labeled 5' RACE by which the TCR beta libraries were made. Each CDR3 protein gets one entry in TCRdb, which reprocessed the 5' RACE reads and gives no DNA. The table for this sample gives around 20,000 distinct CDR3 sequences. Sequencing input: CD8+ T cells from PBMCs. The source of these receptors is a human donor in good health.

The chain uses TRBV7-6 and TRBJ2-3; the TCRdb call, TRBD1, lacks DNA for checking. Germline V gene data show CDR1 as SGHVS and CDR2 as FNYEAQ. The CDR3 contains 15 residues. CDR3 in amino acids: CASSLVGQRGDTQYF.

The chain couples TRBV28 to TRBJ2-1; without DNA, the TCRdb call of TRBD2 cannot be checked. Germline V lookup: CDR1 MDHEN, CDR2 SYDVKM. The CDR3 spans 15 residues. CDR3 amino acids: CASKLAGEVRNEQFF.

This rearrangement joins TRBV5-1 to TRBJ2-1. Germline V gene data show CDR1 as SGHRS and CDR2 as YFSETQ. The CDR3 covers 13 residues. This chain's CDR3 is CASRQTEYNEQFF.

The CDR3 reads CASSISPSITNTEAFF. The chain is built from TRBV19 and TRBJ1-1. The CDR3 contains 16 residues. Germline CDR1 is LNHDA and CDR2 is SQIVND (reference sequence).

The chain couples TRBV4-3 to TRBJ1-5. CDR1 is LGHNA and CDR2 is YSLEER in the germline V gene. The CDR3 contains 15 residues. Here the CDR3 reads CASSQDWGSNQPQHF.

The chain has TRBV27 and TRBJ2-1. The CDR3 consists of 15 residues. From germline, CDR1 is MNHEY and CDR2 SMNVEV (reference sequence). The CDR3 loop is CASSLRPGFYNEQFF.

The V call is TRBV19, the J call TRBJ2-7; TCRdb calls TRBD1, which cannot be checked without DNA. Germline V CDR1 and CDR2: LNHDA, SQIVND (reference sequence). The CDR3 sequence is 15 residues long. CDR3: CASSIGGGLSYEQYF. Combining the CDR3 with reference TRBV19 and TRBJ2-7 gives the whole variable domain DGGITQSPKYLFRKEGQNVTLSCEQNLNHDAMYWYRQDPGQGLRLIYYSQIVNDFQKGDIAEGYSVSREKKESFPLTVTSAQKNPTAFYLCASSIGGGLSYEQYFGPGTRLTVT.

Its frequency marks this clonotype as medium-sized (0.01 to 0.1%). The chain links TRBV5-6 to TRBJ2-3. Germline CDR1 and CDR2: SGHDT and YYEEEE. CDR3 size: 11 residues. CDR3 protein: CASSLTDTQYF.

This clonotype counts as medium-sized by frequency. This chain uses TRBV7-9 with TRBJ2-2. The CDR3 is made up of 15 amino acids. Germline V gene lookup returns CDR1 SEHNR and CDR2 FQNEAQ (reference sequence). CDR3: CASSADGTNTGELFF.

V is TRBV15 and J is TRBJ1-1. Looked up from germline, CDR1 is LNHNV and CDR2 is YYDKDF (reference sequence). There are 13 residues in the CDR3. CDR3 in amino acids: CATSRATEERAFF.

This chain links TRBV29-1 with TRBJ2-1; absent DNA, TCRdb's TRBD1 call cannot be checked. Germline V CDR1 and CDR2: SQVTM, ANQGSEA. The CDR3 has 14 residues. CDR3 protein: CSVDPGNEYNEQFF.

The chain combines TRBV27 with TRBJ2-3; with no DNA, the TCRdb D assignment of TRBD2 cannot be verified. This CDR3 contains 15 residues. The V gene's germline CDR1 is MNHEY and CDR2 SMNVEV (reference sequence). CDR3 in amino acids: CASSLGGLPGDTQYF.

The chain recombines TRBV10-3 with TRBJ2-3; no DNA is available, so the TRBD2 call from TCRdb remains unchecked. Germline V gene sequence: CDR1 ENHRY, CDR2 SYGVKD. This CDR3 region has 15 residues. CDR3 in amino acids: CAISLTSDPTDTQYF.

V is TRBV7-8 and J is TRBJ2-5; no DNA is available, so the TRBD1 call from TCRdb remains unchecked. The CDR3 is 15 amino acids. Germline V CDR1 and CDR2: SGHVS, FQNEAQ. The CDR3 protein is CASSPKATAQETQYF.

The chain is built from TRBV6-5 and TRBJ2-5; with no DNA, the TCRdb D assignment of TRBD2 cannot be verified. This CDR3 comprises 14 residues. From germline, CDR1 is MNHEY and CDR2 SVGAGI. The CDR3 region is CASSQQGGQETQYF.

This clonotype ranks as large in terms of frequency. The chain carries TRBV29-1 and TRBJ2-7; TCRdb selects TRBD1, and the lack of DNA leaves this call unchecked. The CDR3 has 16 residues. Germline lookup yields CDR1 SQVTM and CDR2 ANQGSEA. The CDR3 sequence is CSVGASSSGLIYEQYF.

This rearrangement joins TRBV20-1 to TRBJ2-5. Looked up from germline, CDR1 is DFQATT and CDR2 is SNEGSKA (reference sequence). This CDR3 comprises 12 residues. CDR3 region: CSAVDWEETQYF.

The genes are TRBV7-3 and TRBJ2-5. The CDR3 is 13 amino acids. From germline, CDR1 is SGHTA and CDR2 FQGTGA. The CDR3 protein is CASSNGPAETQYF. The entire variable domain, with the rest obtained from reference TRBV7-3 and TRBJ2-5, is as follows: GAGVSQTPSNKVTEKGKYVELRCDPISGHTALYWYRQSLGQGPEFLIYFQGTGAADDSGLPNDRFFAVRPEGSVSTLKIQRTERGDSAVYLCASSNGPAETQYFGPGTRLLVL.

J is TRBJ2-1 and V is TRBV5-4; TCRdb selects TRBD2, and the lack of DNA leaves this call unchecked. Germline V gives CDR1 SGHNT, CDR2 YYREEE (reference sequence). CDR3 length equals 16 residues. CDR3 loop: CASSLELAGGPNEQFF.

The V gene is TRBV20-1, the J gene TRBJ2-1; absent DNA, TCRdb's TRBD2 call cannot be checked. Germline CDR1 and CDR2: DFQATT and SNEGSKA (reference sequence). The CDR3 contains 16 residues. CDR3: CSARDLRAYSYNEQFF.

The rearrangement joins TRBV7-9 to TRBJ2-1. Per the germline V gene, CDR1 is SEHNR and CDR2 is FQNEAQ (reference sequence). The CDR3 is made up of 15 amino acids. CDR3 loop: CASSPLRSSYNEQFF.

This chain links TRBV7-9 with TRBJ2-1; the TCRdb call, TRBD2, lacks DNA for checking. Germline CDR1 reads SEHNR; CDR2 reads FQNEAQ (reference sequence). The CDR3 has 19 amino acids. The CDR3 spells CASSLARGLAGETWEEQFF. Full variable domain (outside the CDR3, taken from reference TRBV7-9 and TRBJ2-1): DTGVSQNPRHKITKRGQNVTFRCDPISEHNRLYWYRQTLGQGPEFLTYFQNEAQLEKSRLLSDRFSAERPKGSFSTLEIQRTEQGDSAMYLCASSLARGLAGETWEEQFFGPGTRLTVL.

This chain uses TRBV6-2 or TRBV6-3 with TRBJ1-1; TCRdb's D call of TRBD1 is untestable without DNA. The CDR3 totals 15 residues. The V gene's germline CDR1 is MNHEY and CDR2 SVGEGT. Here the CDR3 reads CASSSDTGGITEAFF.

The V gene is TRBV28, the J gene TRBJ1-2; absent DNA, TCRdb's TRBD1 call cannot be checked. Germline lookup yields CDR1 MDHEN and CDR2 SYDVKM. The CDR3 sequence is 17 residues long. The CDR3 protein is CASSLEQGTVANYGYTF.

The chain combines TRBV27 with TRBJ1-2. Germline V gene data show CDR1 as MNHEY and CDR2 as SMNVEV (reference sequence). The CDR3 has 17 residues. The CDR3 protein is CASSLSGSGGTAYGYTF.

The rearrangement uses TRBV2 and TRBJ2-1. Per the germline V gene, CDR1 is SNHLY and CDR2 is FYNNEI. This CDR3 has 15 residues. CDR3 region: CASSEPYSSYNEQFF.

The chain uses TRBV7-6 and TRBJ2-7; no DNA is available, so the TRBD2 call from TCRdb remains unchecked. This CDR3 has 15 residues. Germline CDR1 and CDR2: SGHVS and FNYEAQ. The CDR3 sequence is CASSPRGGEIYEQYF.

V is TRBV18 and J is TRBJ2-2; the D gene TCRdb calls, TRBD1, cannot be checked with no DNA. Germline CDR1 KGHSH, CDR2 LQKENI. CDR3 length: 14 residues. The CDR3 region is CASSPGQNTGELFF.

The chain is built from TRBV6-2 or TRBV6-3 and TRBJ2-7; without DNA, the TCRdb call of TRBD1 cannot be checked. The CDR3 covers 13 residues. Germline loops: CDR1 MNHEY, CDR2 SVGEGT. The CDR3 sequence is CASSYTGGGEQYF.